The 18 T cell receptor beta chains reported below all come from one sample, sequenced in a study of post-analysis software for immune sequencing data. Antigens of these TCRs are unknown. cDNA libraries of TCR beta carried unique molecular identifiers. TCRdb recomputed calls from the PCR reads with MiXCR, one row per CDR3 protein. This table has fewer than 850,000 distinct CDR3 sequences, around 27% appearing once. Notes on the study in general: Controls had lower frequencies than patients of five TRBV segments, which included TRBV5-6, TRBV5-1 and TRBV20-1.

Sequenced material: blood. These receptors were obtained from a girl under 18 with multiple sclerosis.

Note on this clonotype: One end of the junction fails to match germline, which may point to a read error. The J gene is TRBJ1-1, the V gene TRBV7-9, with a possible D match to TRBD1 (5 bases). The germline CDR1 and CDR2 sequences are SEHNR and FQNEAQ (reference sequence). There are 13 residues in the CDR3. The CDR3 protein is CTSSLGGGTEAFF. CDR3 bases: TGTACCAGCAGCTTAGGCGGGGGCACTGAAGCTTTCTTT.

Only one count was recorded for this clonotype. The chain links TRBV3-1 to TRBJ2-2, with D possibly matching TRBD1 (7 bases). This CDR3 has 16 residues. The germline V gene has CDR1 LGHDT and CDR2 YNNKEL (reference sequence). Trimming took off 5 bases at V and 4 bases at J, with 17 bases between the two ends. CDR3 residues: CASSRQRQGGTGELFF. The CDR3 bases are TGTGCCAGCAGCAGACAAAGGCAGGGGGGCACCGGGGAGCTGTTTTTT.

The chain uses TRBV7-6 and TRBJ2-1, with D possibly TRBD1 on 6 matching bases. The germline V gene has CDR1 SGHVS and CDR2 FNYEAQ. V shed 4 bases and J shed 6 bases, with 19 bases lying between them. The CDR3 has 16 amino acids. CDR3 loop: CASSSGHGLRGNEQFF. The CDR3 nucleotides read TGTGCCAGCAGCTCCGGGCATGGTCTCAGGGGCAATGAGCAGTTCTTC.

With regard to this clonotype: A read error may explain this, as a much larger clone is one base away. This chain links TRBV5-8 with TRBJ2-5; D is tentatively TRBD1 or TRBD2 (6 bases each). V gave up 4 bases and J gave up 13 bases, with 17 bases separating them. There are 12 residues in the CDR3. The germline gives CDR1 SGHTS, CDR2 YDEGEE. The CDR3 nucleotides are TGTGCCAGCAGCCGGGGGCTCAGGGTGGTGTACTTC. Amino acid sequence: CASSRGLRVVYF.

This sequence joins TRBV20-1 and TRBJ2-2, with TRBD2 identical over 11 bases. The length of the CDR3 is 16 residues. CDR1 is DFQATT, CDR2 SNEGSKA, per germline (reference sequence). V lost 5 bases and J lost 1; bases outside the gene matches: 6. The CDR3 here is CSAGLGTSGNTGELFF. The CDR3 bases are TGCAGTGCTGGGCTAGGGACTAGCGGGAACACCGGGGAGCTGTTTTTT.

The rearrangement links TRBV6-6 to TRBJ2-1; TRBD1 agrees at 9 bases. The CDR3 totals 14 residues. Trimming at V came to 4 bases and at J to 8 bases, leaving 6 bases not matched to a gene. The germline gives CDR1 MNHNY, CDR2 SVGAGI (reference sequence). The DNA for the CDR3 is TGTGCCAGCAGTTCGCGGGACAGGGTGCATGAGCAGTTCTTC. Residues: CASSSRDRVHEQFF.

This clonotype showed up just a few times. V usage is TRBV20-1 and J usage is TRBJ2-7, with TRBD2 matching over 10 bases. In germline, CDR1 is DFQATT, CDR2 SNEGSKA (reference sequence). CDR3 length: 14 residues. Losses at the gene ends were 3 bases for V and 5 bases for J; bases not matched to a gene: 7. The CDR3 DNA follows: TGCAGTGCTAGTAGTGCTAGCGGGAGAAACGAGCAGTACTTC. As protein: CSASSASGRNEQYF.

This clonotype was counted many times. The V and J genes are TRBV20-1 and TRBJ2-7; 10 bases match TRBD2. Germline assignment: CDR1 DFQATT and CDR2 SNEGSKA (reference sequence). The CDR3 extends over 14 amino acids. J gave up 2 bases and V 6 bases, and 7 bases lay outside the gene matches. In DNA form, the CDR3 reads TGCAGTGCCACTGGACTAGCGGACCCCTACGAGCAGTACTTC. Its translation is CSATGLADPYEQYF.

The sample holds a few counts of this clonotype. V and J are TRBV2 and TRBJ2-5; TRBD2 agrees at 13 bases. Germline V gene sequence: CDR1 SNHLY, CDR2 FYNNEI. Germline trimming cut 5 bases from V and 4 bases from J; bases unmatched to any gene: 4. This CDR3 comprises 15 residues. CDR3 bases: TGTGCCAGCAGTTCAACTAGCGGGGGGGGAGAGACCCAGTACTTC. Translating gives CASSSTSGGGETQYF.

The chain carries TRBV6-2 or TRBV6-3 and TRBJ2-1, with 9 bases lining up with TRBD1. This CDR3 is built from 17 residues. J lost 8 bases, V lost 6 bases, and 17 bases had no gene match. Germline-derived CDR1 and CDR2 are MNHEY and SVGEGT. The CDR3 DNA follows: TGTGCCAGCAGCATAGCCCACAGGGGGCTTCGGGGGGATGAGCAGTTCTTC. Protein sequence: CASSIAHRGLRGDEQFF.

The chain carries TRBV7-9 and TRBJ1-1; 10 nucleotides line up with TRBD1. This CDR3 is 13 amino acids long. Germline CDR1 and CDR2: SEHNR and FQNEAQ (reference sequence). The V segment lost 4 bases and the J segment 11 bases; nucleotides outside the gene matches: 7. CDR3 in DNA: TGTGCCAGCAGCTCGGGACAGGGGATAGAGGCTTTCTTT. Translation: CASSSGQGIEAFF.

CDR3 loop: CASSQISGGLNYGYTF. The CDR3 DNA reads TGTGCCAGCAGTCAAATCTCAGGGGGACTAAACTATGGCTACACCTTC. The rearrangement joins TRBV28 to TRBJ1-2; TRBD1 matches at 7 bases. This CDR3 is built from 16 residues. V dropped 5 bases and J dropped 2; count of bases not matched to a gene: 11. Germline values: CDR1 MDHEN, CDR2 SYDVKM.

The CDR3: CASSLRQGWNQPQHF. DNA for the CDR3: TGTGCCAGCAGTTTGCGTCAGGGTTGGAATCAGCCCCAGCATTTT. The chain links TRBV28 to TRBJ1-5; D may be TRBD1 (5 bases). Germline loops: CDR1 MDHEN, CDR2 SYDVKM. The ends were cut back, 3 bases at V and 4 bases at J, with 13 bases in the middle. The length of the CDR3 is 15 residues.

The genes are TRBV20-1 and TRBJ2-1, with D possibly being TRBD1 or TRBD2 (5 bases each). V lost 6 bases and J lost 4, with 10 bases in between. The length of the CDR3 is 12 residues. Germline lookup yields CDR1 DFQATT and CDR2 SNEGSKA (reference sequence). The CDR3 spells CSAGERYNEQFF. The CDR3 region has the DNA TGCAGTGCGGGGGAGAGATACAATGAGCAGTTCTTC.

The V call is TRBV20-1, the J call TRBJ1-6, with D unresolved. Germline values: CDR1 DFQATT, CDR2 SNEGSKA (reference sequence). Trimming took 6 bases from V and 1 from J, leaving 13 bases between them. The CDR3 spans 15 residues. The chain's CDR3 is CSAPVTVSYNSPLHF. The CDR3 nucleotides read TGCAGTGCCCCCGTCACGGTTTCCTATAATTCACCCCTCCACTTT.

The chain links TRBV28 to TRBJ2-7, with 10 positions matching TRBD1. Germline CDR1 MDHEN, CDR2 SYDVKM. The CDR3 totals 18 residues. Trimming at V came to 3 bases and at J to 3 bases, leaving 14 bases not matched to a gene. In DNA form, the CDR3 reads TGTGCCAGCAGTTTCGTCGGGACAGGGGAGGTCAATGGCTACGAGCAGTACTTC. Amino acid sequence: CASSFVGTGEVNGYEQYF.

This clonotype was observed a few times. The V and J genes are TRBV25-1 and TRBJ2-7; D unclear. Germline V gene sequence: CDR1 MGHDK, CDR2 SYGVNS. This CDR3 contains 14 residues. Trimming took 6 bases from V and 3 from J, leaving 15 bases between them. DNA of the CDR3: TGTGCCAGCAGCGCGAGAGTAAGTTACTACGAGCAGTACTTC. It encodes CASSARVSYYEQYF.

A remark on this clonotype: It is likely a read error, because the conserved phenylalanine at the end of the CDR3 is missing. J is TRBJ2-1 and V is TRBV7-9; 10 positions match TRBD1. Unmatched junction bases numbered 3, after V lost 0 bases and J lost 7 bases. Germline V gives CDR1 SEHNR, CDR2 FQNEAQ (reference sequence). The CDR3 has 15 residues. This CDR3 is CASSLAGQGRNEQFL. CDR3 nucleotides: TGTGCCAGCAGCTTAGCGGGACAGGGGAGGAATGAGCAGTTCTTA.